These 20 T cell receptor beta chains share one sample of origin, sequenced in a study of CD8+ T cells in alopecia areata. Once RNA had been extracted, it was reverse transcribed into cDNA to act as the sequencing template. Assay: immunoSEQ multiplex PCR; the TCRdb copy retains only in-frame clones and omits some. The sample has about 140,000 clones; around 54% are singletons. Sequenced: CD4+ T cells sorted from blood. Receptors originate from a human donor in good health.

CDR3 sequence: CATSRPATGQGVSNEKLFF. For the CDR3, the DNA is TGTGCCACCAGCAGACCAGCGACGGGACAGGGGGTCTCTAATGAAAAACTGTTTTTT. This chain uses TRBV15 with TRBJ1-4; 11 positions match TRBD1. The CDR3 is 19 residues long. In germline, CDR1 is LNHNV, CDR2 YYDKDF (reference sequence). Trimming at V came to 2 bases and at J to 3 bases, leaving 11 bases not matched to a gene.

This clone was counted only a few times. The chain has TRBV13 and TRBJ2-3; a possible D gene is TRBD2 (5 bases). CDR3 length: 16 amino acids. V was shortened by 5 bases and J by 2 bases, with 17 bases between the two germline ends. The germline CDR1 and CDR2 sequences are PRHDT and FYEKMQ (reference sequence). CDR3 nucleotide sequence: TGTGCCAGCAGCCCTCCGGGTAGCGCCACCACAGATACGCAGTATTTT. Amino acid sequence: CASSPPGSATTDTQYF.

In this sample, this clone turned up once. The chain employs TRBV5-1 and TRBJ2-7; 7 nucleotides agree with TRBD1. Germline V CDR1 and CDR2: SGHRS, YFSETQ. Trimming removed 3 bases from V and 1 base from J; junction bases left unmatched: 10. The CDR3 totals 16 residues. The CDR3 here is CASSWIAGTDSYEQYF. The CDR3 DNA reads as TGCGCCAGCAGCTGGATAGCCGGGACAGATTCCTACGAGCAGTACTTC.

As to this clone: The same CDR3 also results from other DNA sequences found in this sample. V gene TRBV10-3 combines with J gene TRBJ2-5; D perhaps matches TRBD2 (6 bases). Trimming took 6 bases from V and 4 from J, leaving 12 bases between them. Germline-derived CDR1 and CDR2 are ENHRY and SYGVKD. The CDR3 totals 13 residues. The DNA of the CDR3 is TGTGCCATCAGCGCCCAGGGAGGAGAGACCCAGTACTTC. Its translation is CAISAQGGETQYF.

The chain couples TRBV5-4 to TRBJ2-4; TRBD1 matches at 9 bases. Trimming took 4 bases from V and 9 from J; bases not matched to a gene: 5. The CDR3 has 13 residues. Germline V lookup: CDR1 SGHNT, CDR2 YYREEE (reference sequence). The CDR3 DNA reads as TGTGCCAGCAGCCCGGACAGGGGCAGCATTCAGTACTTC. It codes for CASSPDRGSIQYF.

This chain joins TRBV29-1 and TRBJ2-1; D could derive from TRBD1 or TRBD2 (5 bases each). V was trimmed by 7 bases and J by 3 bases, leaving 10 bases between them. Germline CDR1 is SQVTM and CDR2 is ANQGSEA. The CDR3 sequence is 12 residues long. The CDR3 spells CSAPRGYNEQFF. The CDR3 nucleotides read TGCAGCGCCCCGAGGGGCTACAATGAGCAGTTCTTC.

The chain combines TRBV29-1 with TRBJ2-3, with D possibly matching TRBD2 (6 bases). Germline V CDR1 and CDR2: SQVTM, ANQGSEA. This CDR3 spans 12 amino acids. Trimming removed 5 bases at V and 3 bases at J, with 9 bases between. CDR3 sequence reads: CSVRAGTDTQYF. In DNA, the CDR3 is TGCAGCGTTCGGGCGGGGACAGATACGCAGTATTTT.

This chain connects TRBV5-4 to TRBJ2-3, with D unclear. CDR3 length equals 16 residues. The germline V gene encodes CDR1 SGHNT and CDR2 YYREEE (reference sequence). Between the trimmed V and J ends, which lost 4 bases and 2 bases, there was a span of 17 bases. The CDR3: CASSRFGRRTTDTQYF. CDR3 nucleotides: TGTGCCAGCAGCCGTTTTGGACGCAGGACCACAGATACGCAGTATTTT.

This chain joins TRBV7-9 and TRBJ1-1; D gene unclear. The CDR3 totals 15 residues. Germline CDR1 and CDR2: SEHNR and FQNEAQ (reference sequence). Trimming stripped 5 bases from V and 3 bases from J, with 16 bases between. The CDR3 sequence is CASSLKRGGYTEAFF. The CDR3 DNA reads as TGTGCCAGCAGCCTAAAGCGGGGAGGTTACACTGAAGCTTTCTTT.

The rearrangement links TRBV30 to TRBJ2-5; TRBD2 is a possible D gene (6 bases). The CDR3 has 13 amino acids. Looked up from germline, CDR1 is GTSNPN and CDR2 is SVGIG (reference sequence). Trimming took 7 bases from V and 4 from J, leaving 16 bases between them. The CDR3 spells CASGTSPGETQYF. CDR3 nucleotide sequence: TGTGCCTCCGGGACTTCACCCGGAGAGACCCAGTACTTC. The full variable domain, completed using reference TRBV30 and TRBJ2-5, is SQTIHQWPATLVQPVGSPLSLECTVEGTSNPNLYWYRQAAGRGLQLLFYSVGIGQISSEVPQNLSASRPQDRQFILSSKKLLLSDSGFYLCASGTSPGETQYFGPGTRLLVL.

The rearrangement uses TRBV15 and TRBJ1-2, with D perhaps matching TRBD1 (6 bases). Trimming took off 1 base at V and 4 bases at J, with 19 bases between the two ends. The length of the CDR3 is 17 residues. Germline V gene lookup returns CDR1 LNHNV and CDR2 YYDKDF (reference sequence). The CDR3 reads CATSRVAGVGYTYGYTF. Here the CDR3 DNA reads TGTGCCACCAGCAGAGTGGCAGGGGTGGGGTATACCTATGGCTACACCTTC.

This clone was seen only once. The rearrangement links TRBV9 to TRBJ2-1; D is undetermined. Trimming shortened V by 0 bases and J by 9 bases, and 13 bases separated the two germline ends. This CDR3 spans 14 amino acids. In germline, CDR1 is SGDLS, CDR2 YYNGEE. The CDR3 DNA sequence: TGTGCCAGCAGCGTAGAAAGAGGCGACACTGAGCAGTTCTTC. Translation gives CASSVERGDTEQFF.

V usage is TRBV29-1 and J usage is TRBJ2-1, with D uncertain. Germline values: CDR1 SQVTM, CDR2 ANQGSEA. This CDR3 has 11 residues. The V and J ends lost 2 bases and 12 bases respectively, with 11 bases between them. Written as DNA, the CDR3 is TGCAGCGTTGAATTGGGCGTTGGGCAGTTCTTC. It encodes CSVELGVGQFF.

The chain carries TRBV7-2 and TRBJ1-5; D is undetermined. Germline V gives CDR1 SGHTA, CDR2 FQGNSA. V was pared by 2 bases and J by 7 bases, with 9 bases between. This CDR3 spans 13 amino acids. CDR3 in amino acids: CASSLNPSQPQHF. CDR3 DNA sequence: TGTGCCAGCAGCTTAAATCCGTCCCAGCCCCAGCATTTT.

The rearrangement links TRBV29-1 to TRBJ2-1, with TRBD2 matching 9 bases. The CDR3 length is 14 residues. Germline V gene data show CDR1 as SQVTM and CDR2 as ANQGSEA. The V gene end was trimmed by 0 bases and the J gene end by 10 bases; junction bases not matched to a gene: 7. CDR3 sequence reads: CSVEDPAGLAEQFF. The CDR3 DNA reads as TGCAGCGTTGAAGATCCTGCAGGACTAGCGGAGCAGTTCTTC.

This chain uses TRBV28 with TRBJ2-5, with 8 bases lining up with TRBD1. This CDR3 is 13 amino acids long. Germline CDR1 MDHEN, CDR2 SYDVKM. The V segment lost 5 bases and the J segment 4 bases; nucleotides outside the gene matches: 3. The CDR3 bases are TGTGCCAGCAGTCAGGACAGGGCAGAGACCCAGTACTTC. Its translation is CASSQDRAETQYF.

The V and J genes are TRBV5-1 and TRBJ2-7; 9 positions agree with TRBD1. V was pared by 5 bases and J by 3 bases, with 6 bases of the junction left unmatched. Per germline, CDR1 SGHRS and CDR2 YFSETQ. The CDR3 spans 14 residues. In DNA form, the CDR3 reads TGCGCCAGCAGTGCCGACAGGGGGTACTACGAGCAGTACTTC. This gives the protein CASSADRGYYEQYF.

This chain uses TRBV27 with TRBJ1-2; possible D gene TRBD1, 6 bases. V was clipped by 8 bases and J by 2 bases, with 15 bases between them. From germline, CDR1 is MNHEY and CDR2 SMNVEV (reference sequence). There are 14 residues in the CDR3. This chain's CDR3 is CASARPGTNYGYTF. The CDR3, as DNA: TGTGCCAGCGCGCGACCCGGGACAAACTATGGCTACACCTTC.

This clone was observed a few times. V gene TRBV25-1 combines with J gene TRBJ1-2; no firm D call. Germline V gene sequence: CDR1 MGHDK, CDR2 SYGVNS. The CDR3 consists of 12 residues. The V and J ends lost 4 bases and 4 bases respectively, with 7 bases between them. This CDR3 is CASSANIYGYTF. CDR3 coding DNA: TGTGCCAGCAGTGCCAACATCTATGGCTACACCTTC.

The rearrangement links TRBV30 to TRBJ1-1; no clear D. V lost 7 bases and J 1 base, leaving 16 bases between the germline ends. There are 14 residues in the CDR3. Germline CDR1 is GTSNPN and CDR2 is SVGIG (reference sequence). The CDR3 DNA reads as TGTGCCTACACCCACCGGCCGGAGAACACTGAAGCTTTCTTT. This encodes CAYTHRPENTEAFF.